This paragraph reports one T cell receptor (beta chain). Its specificity is not known. Punch biopsies of lesional scalp, plus peripheral blood, were taken from alopecia areata patients. These data belong to a study of CD8+ T cells in alopecia areata. Once RNA had been extracted, it was reverse transcribed into cDNA to act as the sequencing template. Assay used: immunoSEQ multiplex PCR; TCRdb lists only in-frame clones, some missing. Of 130,000 or so clones in the sample, less than 50% were seen once. Study-wide findings and caveats: Alopecia totalis/universalis scalp especially showed more expanded CD8+ clones than normal scalp.

The receptor's source is a human donor with alopecia areata. The sequencing sample was made of NKG2D-low CD8+ T cells sorted from blood.

The CDR3 reads CSVLETGGYEQYF. CDR3 bases: TGCAGCGTTCTTGAGACAGGGGGGTACGAGCAGTACTTC. The chain employs TRBV29-1 and TRBJ2-7, with TRBD1 matching 9 bases. The germline gives CDR1 SQVTM, CDR2 ANQGSEA. Unmatched junction bases numbered 6, after V lost 5 bases and J lost 4 bases. The CDR3 loop spans 13 amino acids.